The 28 T cell receptor beta chains below were found in one sample sequenced in a study of blood T cell repertoires in COVID-19. The data were produced by immunoSEQ multiplex PCR, yet TCRdb's version contains in-frame clones alone and is incomplete. The sample includes roughly 32,000 clones, 85% to 95% of them seen just once. Input material: peripheral blood. The source is a male donor with active COVID-19.

The rearrangement links TRBV5-5 to TRBJ1-6; unclear D gene. The CDR3 sequence is 16 residues long. The germline V gene encodes CDR1 SGHKS and CDR2 YYEKEE (reference sequence). V was cut by 0 bases and J by 0 bases, with 7 bases left in between. The CDR3 here is CASSLGASSYNSPLHF. The CDR3, as DNA: TGTGCCAGCAGCTTGGGTGCCAGCTCCTATAATTCACCCCTCCACTTT. Full variable domain (remainder filled in from reference TRBV5-5 and TRBJ1-6): DAGVTQSPTHLIKTRGQQVTLRCSPISGHKSVSWYQQVLGQGPQFIFQYYEKEERGRGNFPDRFSARQFPNYSSELNVNALLLGDSALYLCASSLGASSYNSPLHFGNGTRLTVT.

The chain links TRBV5-5 to TRBJ2-7; 7 nucleotides line up with TRBD1. The CDR3 contains 14 residues. The V gene's germline CDR1 is SGHKS and CDR2 YYEKEE (reference sequence). Losses at the gene ends were 5 bases for V and 7 bases for J; bases not matched to a gene: 12. This CDR3 is CASSWGPPGQEQYF. The CDR3 nucleotides are TGTGCCAGCAGTTGGGGACCCCCGGGACAGGAGCAGTACTTC.

The chain employs TRBV6-6 and TRBJ1-5, with D perhaps TRBD1 (5 bases). This CDR3 has 13 amino acids. From germline, CDR1 is MNHNY and CDR2 SVGAGI (reference sequence). Trimming shortened V by 7 bases and J by 10 bases, and 17 bases separated the two germline ends. DNA for the CDR3: TGTGCCAGCACTATTACAGGCTCCCAACCCCAGCATTTT. As protein: CASTITGSQPQHF.

DNA for the CDR3: TGTGCCAGCAGCTTACGAGATGTCATCACCGGGGAGCTGTTTTTT. Protein sequence: CASSLRDVITGELFF. J is TRBJ2-2 and V is TRBV7-2; D call uncertain. The V end lost 2 bases, the J end lost 4 bases, and 11 bases lay between the germline ends. CDR3 length equals 15 residues. CDR1 is SGHTA, CDR2 FQGNSA, per germline.

The V gene is TRBV4-3, the J gene TRBJ2-6; D remains ambiguous. The ends were cut back, 2 bases at V and 0 bases at J, with 8 bases in the middle. This CDR3 has 16 residues. From germline, CDR1 is LGHNA and CDR2 YSLEER. The CDR3 DNA follows: TGCGCCAGCAGCCAAAGCTTCTCCTCTGGGGCCAACGTCCTGACTTTC. Protein sequence: CASSQSFSSGANVLTF.

The genes are TRBV25-1 and TRBJ2-7, with no clear D. From germline, CDR1 is MGHDK and CDR2 SYGVNS. The CDR3 loop spans 15 amino acids. V was pared by 3 bases and J by 2 bases, with 14 bases between. CDR3 sequence: CASSDHGGTPYEQYF. The CDR3 nucleotides read TGTGCCAGCAGTGACCACGGTGGTACGCCCTACGAGCAGTACTTC.

V and J are TRBV4-3 and TRBJ1-2; D may be TRBD1 (6 bases). Germline CDR1 reads LGHNA; CDR2 reads YSLEER. The V end lost 2 bases, the J end lost 4 bases, and 14 bases lay between the germline ends. CDR3 size: 15 residues. The DNA of the CDR3 is TGCGCCAGCAGCCAATCACAGGGAGCTTTCTATGGCTACACCTTC. Translating gives CASSQSQGAFYGYTF.

Note on this clone: A junction boundary mismatches the germline segment, possibly from a read error. The chain links TRBV2 to TRBJ2-7; 7 bases fit TRBD1. Germline V gives CDR1 SNHLY, CDR2 FYNNEI. The CDR3 runs to 11 residues. CDR3 DNA sequence: TGTGCCAGCAGTCCTCAGGGGGTAGTAAACTTC. Translating gives CASSPQGVVNF.

This sequence joins TRBV6-2 or TRBV6-3 and TRBJ2-1; the match to TRBD1 covers 8 bases. The CDR3 length is 15 residues. Germline V lookup: CDR1 MNHEY, CDR2 SVGEGT. J lost 6 bases, V lost 2 bases, and 6 bases had no gene match. CDR3 sequence reads: CASSYDGQGPNEQFF. CDR3 coding DNA: TGTGCCAGCAGTTACGACGGACAGGGCCCCAATGAGCAGTTCTTC.

V gene TRBV27 combines with J gene TRBJ1-5; TRBD1 is a possible D gene (5 bases). CDR1 and CDR2 from the germline V gene are MNHEY and SMNVEV (reference sequence). The length of the CDR3 is 14 residues. Between the trimmed V and J ends, which lost 5 bases and 5 bases, there was a span of 13 bases. CDR3 loop: CASSTRVVDQPQHF. Here the CDR3 DNA reads TGTGCCAGCAGTACCAGGGTGGTGGATCAGCCCCAGCATTTT.

This chain connects TRBV14 to TRBJ1-2; no firm D call. V dropped 6 bases and J dropped 4 bases, with 12 bases sitting between them. Germline values: CDR1 SGHDN, CDR2 FVKESK. The CDR3 runs to 13 residues. CDR3 sequence reads: CASRGLSSYGYTF. Written as DNA, the CDR3 is TGTGCCAGCAGAGGACTCAGCTCCTATGGCTACACCTTC.

This sequence joins TRBV12-3 or TRBV12-4 and TRBJ2-5; maybe TRBD2 (5 bases). V was pared by 6 bases and J by 12 bases, with 17 bases between. The CDR3 totals 12 residues. The DNA of the CDR3 is TGTGCCAGCAGCCACTCACGGCGGGCTAAGTACTTC. Translated: CASSHSRRAKYF.

This chain connects TRBV5-1 to TRBJ1-1, with D uncertain. Germline V lookup: CDR1 SGHRS, CDR2 YFSETQ. The CDR3 sequence is 14 residues long. Trimming took off 5 bases at V and 2 bases at J, with 13 bases between the two ends. The CDR3 protein is CASSVLQRNTEAFF. The CDR3 bases are TGCGCCAGCAGTGTTTTACAGAGAAACACTGAAGCTTTCTTT.

This sequence joins TRBV19 and TRBJ1-1, with D possibly being TRBD1 (5 bases). The CDR3 extends over 16 amino acids. Deletions cut 4 bases from V and 3 bases from J, with 18 bases between. Germline V gene lookup returns CDR1 LNHDA and CDR2 SQIVND (reference sequence). The CDR3 is CASSTLSLGGYTEAFF. The CDR3 DNA sequence: TGTGCCAGTAGTACTTTAAGTTTGGGGGGTTACACTGAAGCTTTCTTT.

The V and J genes are TRBV4-1 and TRBJ1-2, with D possibly TRBD1 on 6 matching bases. Germline V gene data show CDR1 as MGHRA and CDR2 as YSYEKL. V lost 5 bases to trimming and J lost 6 bases, with 19 bases between them. The CDR3 consists of 15 residues. DNA for the CDR3: TGCGCCAGCAGCGTCCCGGGGGGCCGATTTGATGGCTACACCTTC. Protein sequence: CASSVPGGRFDGYTF.

V gene TRBV9 combines with J gene TRBJ2-7, with 8 bases that match TRBD1. V gave up 3 bases and J gave up 0 bases; unmatched junction bases: 8. Germline-derived CDR1 and CDR2 are SGDLS and YYNGEE. The CDR3 runs 16 residues. In DNA, the CDR3 is TGTGCCAGCAGCGCCCGACAGGGGTCAAGCTCCTACGAGCAGTACTTC. This codes for CASSARQGSSSYEQYF.

In this sample, this clone turned up once. The chain combines TRBV7-8 with TRBJ2-7, with 7 bases matching TRBD1. Germline CDR1 reads SGHVS; CDR2 reads FQNEAQ. CDR3 length: 13 amino acids. The J segment lost 6 bases and the V segment lost 1 base, leaving 3 bases of the junction unmatched. Here the CDR3 DNA reads TGTGCCAGCAGCTTAGTGTCAGGGGGCGAGCAGTACTTC. Its protein product is CASSLVSGGEQYF.

V usage is TRBV11-2 and J usage is TRBJ2-3; 12 nucleotides align to TRBD2. The CDR3 has 16 residues. Germline V gene data show CDR1 as SGHAT and CDR2 as FQNNGV. The V and J ends lost 3 bases and 4 bases, in that order; junction bases with no gene match: 5. CDR3 DNA: TGTGCCAGCAGCTTCACTAGCGGGGGGAATGCAGATACGCAGTATTTT. It translates to CASSFTSGGNADTQYF.

V is TRBV2 and J is TRBJ1-2; TRBD1 agrees at 8 bases. V was clipped by 1 base and J by 4 bases; unmatched bases: 8. Looked up from germline, CDR1 is SNHLY and CDR2 is FYNNEI. The CDR3 has 16 amino acids. The chain's CDR3 is CASSEDRTGGSYGYTF. As DNA, the CDR3 is TGTGCCAGCAGTGAAGATCGAACAGGGGGAAGCTATGGCTACACCTTC.

The V and J genes are TRBV7-7 and TRBJ2-1; the match to TRBD2 covers 9 bases. Germline V lookup: CDR1 SSHAT, CDR2 FNYEAQ (reference sequence). V shed 5 bases, J shed 6 bases, and the junction held 11 bases outside the gene matches. The CDR3 is made up of 16 amino acids. CDR3 loop: CASSRLSSGGINEQFF. CDR3 coding DNA: TGTGCCAGCAGCCGCCTCTCCAGCGGGGGGATCAATGAGCAGTTCTTC.

V usage is TRBV2 and J usage is TRBJ2-3, with 8 bases aligning to TRBD2. This CDR3 is 17 amino acids long. The V and J ends lost 3 bases and 0 bases, in that order; junction bases with no gene match: 8. Germline CDR1 reads SNHLY; CDR2 reads FYNNEI. The CDR3: CASSDNRAGGSTDTQYF. The CDR3 DNA reads as TGTGCCAGCAGTGATAATAGGGCGGGGGGTAGCACAGATACGCAGTATTTT.

This clone was counted a single time. J is TRBJ2-7 and V is TRBV19, with 10 nucleotides matching TRBD1. The CDR3 is 15 amino acids. Looked up from germline, CDR1 is LNHDA and CDR2 is SQIVND (reference sequence). Trimming at V came to 3 bases and at J to 4 bases, leaving 6 bases not matched to a gene. The DNA of the CDR3 is TGTGCCAGTAGTATCAAAGACAGGGGGCAGTACGAGCAGTACTTC. It translates to CASSIKDRGQYEQYF. The full variable domain, rest sourced from reference TRBV19 and TRBJ2-7, is DGGITQSPKYLFRKEGQNVTLSCEQNLNHDAMYWYRQDPGQGLRLIYYSQIVNDFQKGDIAEGYSVSREKKESFPLTVTSAQKNPTAFYLCASSIKDRGQYEQYFGPGTRLTVT.

The V gene is TRBV5-4, the J gene TRBJ1-6; 8 nucleotides match TRBD1. The CDR3 extends over 17 amino acids. Germline CDR1 and CDR2: SGHNT and YYREEE (reference sequence). V trimming: 3 bases; J trimming: 10 bases; junction bases outside the gene matches: 15. CDR3 amino acids: CASSSLFETGVVSPLHF. For the CDR3, the DNA is TGTGCCAGCAGCTCGTTATTCGAGACAGGGGTGGTATCACCCCTCCACTTT.

The rearrangement joins TRBV5-1 to TRBJ1-4, with 7 bases fitting TRBD1. The CDR3 is made up of 15 amino acids. J was trimmed by 5 bases and V by 4 bases; bases with no gene match: 8. Germline V CDR1 and CDR2: SGHRS, YFSETQ. This chain's CDR3 is CASSPGTDLNEKLFF. The CDR3 region has the DNA TGCGCCAGCAGCCCCGGGACAGACTTAAATGAAAAACTGTTTTTT.

The rearrangement uses TRBV28 and TRBJ2-1; the D gene is possibly TRBD1 (6 bases). The CDR3 runs 12 residues. Deletions cut 8 bases from V and 4 bases from J, with 9 bases between. Germline loops: CDR1 MDHEN, CDR2 SYDVKM. CDR3 nucleotide sequence: TGTGCCAGCCGGACAGAGTACAATGAGCAGTTCTTC. Translated, it gives CASRTEYNEQFF.

The chain couples TRBV5-1 to TRBJ2-3, with TRBD2 matching 7 bases. This CDR3 has 15 residues. The germline gives CDR1 SGHRS, CDR2 YFSETQ. V shed 4 bases and J 2 bases; nucleotides not matched to a gene: 7. CDR3 nucleotides: TGCGCCAGCAGCCTAAGGGACTACACCACAGATACGCAGTATTTT. Translated: CASSLRDYTTDTQYF.

The chain has TRBV27 and TRBJ2-7; 9 bases agree with TRBD1. From germline, CDR1 is MNHEY and CDR2 SMNVEV (reference sequence). The ends lost 4 bases at V and 2 bases at J; junction bases unmatched: 3. CDR3 length: 14 residues. The CDR3 nucleotides read TGTGCCAGCAGTTCACAGGGGGCCACCTACGAGCAGTACTTC. Translated: CASSSQGATYEQYF.

V is TRBV6-5 and J is TRBJ1-1, with a possible D match to TRBD1 (5 bases). The CDR3 is 11 amino acids. Germline loops: CDR1 MNHEY, CDR2 SVGAGI. V lost 5 bases and J 5 bases, leaving 6 bases between the germline ends. The CDR3 is CASSQGTEAFF. The CDR3 DNA is TGTGCCAGCAGTCAGGGTACTGAAGCTTTCTTT.